The 3 T cell receptor beta chains below come from one sample, sequenced in a study of T cell repertoires in ileal Crohn's disease. Clones were sequenced by immunoSEQ multiplex PCR, and TCRdb holds only the in-frame ones, with some missing. Of some 2,000 clones detected, approximately 70% appear once; the ten largest clones hold approximately 15%. Sequencing was carried out using ileal tissue. The receptors here all came from an adult with Crohn's disease.

The chain is built from TRBV29-1 and TRBJ1-1; 9 positions match TRBD1. The CDR3 spans 16 residues. Germline V gives CDR1 SQVTM, CDR2 ANQGSEA. V dropped 6 bases and J dropped 0; count of bases not matched to a gene: 11. CDR3 amino acids: CSVASGRDRVNTEAFF. In nucleotides, the CDR3 is TGCAGCGTGGCGTCTGGACGGGACAGGGTGAACACTGAAGCTTTCTTT.

The rearrangement uses TRBV7-3 and TRBJ1-2; TRBD1 agrees at 10 bases. This CDR3 comprises 15 residues. The germline gives CDR1 SGHTA, CDR2 FQGTGA. With V trimmed by 0 bases and J by 7 bases, 5 bases remained unmatched. DNA of the CDR3: TGTGCCAGCAGCTTAACGGGGACAGGGGCGGCTGGCTACACCTTC. Translated, it gives CASSLTGTGAAGYTF.

The chain couples TRBV7-2 to TRBJ1-6; TRBD1 matches at 9 bases. CDR3 size: 14 residues. The germline V gene has CDR1 SGHTA and CDR2 FQGNSA. V dropped 4 bases and J dropped 11; count of bases not matched to a gene: 6. CDR3: CASSSGTGMTPLHF. In DNA, the CDR3 is TGTGCCAGCAGCTCCGGGACAGGGATGACACCCCTCCACTTT.